The clone carrying this T cell receptor (beta chain) was picked up a small number of times. CDR3 length: 16 residues. Germline CDR1 is MNHNY and CDR2 is SVGAGI (reference sequence). J was trimmed by 5 bases and V by 5 bases; bases with no gene match: 14. This sample is drawn from a study of blood T cells in healthy people across ages. The second PCR ran roughly 7 to 11 cycles with a sample-barcoded 5' primer and J-beta primers. TCRdb ran MiXCR on the 5' RACE reads and lists one entry per CDR3 protein. The data hold 450,000 to 600,000 distinct CDR3 sequences, with about 27% observed a single time. Total RNA, at least 5.5 micrograms per sample, came from PBMCs. These data were also reused for a study on T cells of mothers and their children.

This receptor was obtained from a boy aged 2 to 10 in good health. The J gene is TRBJ1-2, the V gene TRBV6-6; TRBD1 matches at 7 bases. The sample was blood. The DNA of the CDR3 is TGTGCCAGCAGTGTTACACAGAGAAGGGGGCTATATGGCTACACCTTC. This encodes CASSVTQRRGLYGYTF.